These 12 T cell receptor beta chains share one sample of origin, sequenced in a study of cytomegalovirus exposure and HLA in healthy donors (dated by TCRdb to 2017 to 2019). Libraries were constructed by the immunoSEQ multiplex PCR assay. The multiplex PCR relied on a mix of 60 forward primers for TCR Vbeta segments and 13 reverse primers for TCR Jbeta segments. In its TCRdb copy, this immuneACCESS table keeps in-frame sequences only and misses some clones. Where compared with another copy, unresolved V genes explain less than half of these, and the others have no known cause. This sample has 200,000 to 300,000 clones in its table, and about 80% of those were observed once. Under 8% of the sample lies in the top ten. The sample comprised PBMCs. These receptors were taken from a woman aged 55-70 years in good health and CMV-seropositive.

A note on this clone: Sequence at one end of the junction differs from germline and may be a read error. This chain links TRBV19 with TRBJ2-1; TRBD1 is a possible D gene (6 bases). The CDR3 spans 16 residues. CDR1 is LNHDA and CDR2 is SQIVND in the germline V gene (reference sequence). CDR3 DNA sequence: TGTGCCAGTGGTATGGGGGCGGCGGCTATATACAATGAGCAGTTCTTC. This gives the protein CASGMGAAAIYNEQFF.

V usage is TRBV4-1 and J usage is TRBJ2-1; 9 bases are a match to TRBD2. The V gene end was trimmed by 2 bases and the J gene end by 9 bases; junction bases not matched to a gene: 11. This CDR3 is 16 amino acids long. Germline CDR1 reads MGHRA; CDR2 reads YSYEKL. CDR3 sequence: CASSQRVTLAGSEQFF. The CDR3 region has the DNA TGCGCCAGCAGCCAAAGGGTGACTCTAGCGGGAAGTGAGCAGTTCTTC.

This chain joins TRBV7-9 and TRBJ1-2; 8 bases map to TRBD1. Germline values: CDR1 SEHNR, CDR2 FQNEAQ (reference sequence). The V and J ends lost 5 bases and 4 bases, in that order; junction bases with no gene match: 9. This CDR3 region has 15 residues. The CDR3 sequence is CASSALDRVPYGYTF. CDR3 DNA: TGTGCCAGCAGCGCCCTGGACAGGGTTCCCTATGGCTACACCTTC.

The chain employs TRBV9 and TRBJ2-5; D is undetermined. The V gene lost 0 bases and the J gene lost 4 bases, with 10 bases spanning the gap. The CDR3 sequence is 14 residues long. In germline, CDR1 is SGDLS, CDR2 YYNGEE. The CDR3 region has the DNA TGTGCCAGCAGCGTAGGGATAGCTGGAGAGACCCAGTACTTC. Translating gives CASSVGIAGETQYF. Variable domain in full (rest from reference TRBV9 and TRBJ2-5): DSGVTQTPKHLITATGQRVTLRCSPRSGDLSVYWYQQSLDQGLQFLIQYYNGEERAKGNILERFSAQQFPDLHSELNLSSLELGDSALYFCASSVGIAGETQYFGPGTRLLVL.

V is TRBV19 and J is TRBJ1-4; 7 nucleotides align to TRBD1. The CDR3 spans 15 residues. CDR1 and CDR2 from the germline V gene are LNHDA and SQIVND (reference sequence). The V gene end was trimmed by 5 bases and the J gene end by 7 bases; junction bases not matched to a gene: 10. The CDR3 spells CASSPNRGTGEKLFF. The CDR3 DNA follows: TGTGCCAGTAGTCCCAACAGGGGAACGGGTGAAAAACTGTTTTTT.

V is TRBV11-1 and J is TRBJ2-7; TRBD1 matches 7 bases. The germline CDR1 and CDR2 sequences are SGHAT and FQDESV (reference sequence). This CDR3 has 12 amino acids. V was clipped by 6 bases and J by 4 bases; unmatched bases: 3. CDR3 nucleotide sequence: TGTGCCAGCAGTCCGGACAGGTACGAGCAGTACTTC. Its protein is CASSPDRYEQYF.

The chain joins TRBV11-2 to TRBJ2-1, with 12 bases matching TRBD2. Germline loops: CDR1 SGHAT, CDR2 FQNNGV. V shed 0 bases, J shed 2 bases, and the junction held 2 bases outside the gene matches. This CDR3 is built from 17 residues. CDR3 sequence (DNA): TGTGCCAGCAGCTTAGAACTAGCGGGAGGCCCCTACAATGAGCAGTTCTTC. Amino acid sequence: CASSLELAGGPYNEQFF.

The chain uses TRBV5-1 and TRBJ1-6; D remains ambiguous. V was trimmed by 0 bases and J by 9 bases, leaving 13 bases between them. The CDR3 loop spans 15 amino acids. Germline V gives CDR1 SGHRS, CDR2 YFSETQ. CDR3 sequence reads: CASSLETPTRSPLHF. As DNA, the CDR3 is TGCGCCAGCAGCTTGGAGACTCCTACCCGTTCACCCCTCCACTTT.

The V and J genes are TRBV9 and TRBJ2-1; no reliable D call. This CDR3 is 13 amino acids long. The V gene's germline CDR1 is SGDLS and CDR2 YYNGEE. V dropped 1 base and J dropped 4 bases, with 6 bases sitting between them. This CDR3 reads CASSVQLYNEQFF. DNA for the CDR3: TGTGCCAGCAGCGTACAACTATACAATGAGCAGTTCTTC.

This clone has just a few counts. The V gene is TRBV7-2, the J gene TRBJ1-1; D is unclear. Germline CDR1 reads SGHTA; CDR2 reads FQGNSA. Trimming removed 3 bases at V and 6 bases at J, with 11 bases between. This CDR3 is built from 13 residues. CDR3 sequence (DNA): TGTGCCAGCAGCTTTCCGGGGTTTGCTGAAGCTTTCTTT. Translating gives CASSFPGFAEAFF.

The chain is built from TRBV5-1 and TRBJ2-3, with 13 bases aligning to TRBD2. CDR3 size: 17 residues. Trimming at V came to 0 bases and at J to 4 bases, leaving 5 bases not matched to a gene. CDR1 is SGHRS, CDR2 YFSETQ, per germline. The CDR3, as DNA: TGCGCCAGCAGCTTGGCCCGGACTAGCGGGAGCCCAGATACGCAGTATTTT. Translation gives CASSLARTSGSPDTQYF.

The V and J genes are TRBV6-5 and TRBJ2-1, with TRBD2 as a possible D gene (6 bases). This CDR3 region has 13 residues. Germline CDR1 is MNHEY and CDR2 is SVGAGI. The germline V and J ends were trimmed by 6 bases and 5 bases, with 11 bases remaining between them. CDR3 DNA sequence: TGTGCCAGCAGGGGACTTATAGACAATGAGCAGTTCTTC. Protein: CASRGLIDNEQFF.